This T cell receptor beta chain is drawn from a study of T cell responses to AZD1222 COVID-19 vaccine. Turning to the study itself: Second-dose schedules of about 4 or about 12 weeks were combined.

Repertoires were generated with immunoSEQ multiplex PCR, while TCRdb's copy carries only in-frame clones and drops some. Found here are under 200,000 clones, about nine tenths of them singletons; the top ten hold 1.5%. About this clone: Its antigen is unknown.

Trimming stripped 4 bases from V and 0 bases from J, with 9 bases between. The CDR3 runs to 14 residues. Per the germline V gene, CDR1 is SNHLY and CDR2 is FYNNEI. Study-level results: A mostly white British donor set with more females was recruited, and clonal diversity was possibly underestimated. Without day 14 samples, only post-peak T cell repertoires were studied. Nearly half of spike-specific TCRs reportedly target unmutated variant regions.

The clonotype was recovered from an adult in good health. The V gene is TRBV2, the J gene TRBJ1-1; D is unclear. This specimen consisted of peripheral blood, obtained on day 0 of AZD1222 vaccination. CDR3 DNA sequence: TGTGCCAGCAGTGTCGGCGGGATGAACACTGAAGCTTTCTTT. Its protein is CASSVGGMNTEAFF. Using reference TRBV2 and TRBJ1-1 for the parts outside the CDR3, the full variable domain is EPEVTQTPSHQVTQMGQEVILRCVPISNHLYFYWYRQILGQKVEFLVSFYNNEISEKSEIFDDQFSVERPDGSNFTLKIRSTKLEDSAMYFCASSVGGMNTEAFFGQGTRLTVV.